This TCR beta chain stems from a study of T cell responses to AZD1222 COVID-19 vaccine (dated by TCRdb to the early 2020s). Turning to the overall study: AZD1222 recipients given second doses at about 4 weeks or at about 12 weeks were pooled, since spike-specific TCR depth and breadth were not found to differ between the two schedules. TCR sequencing was performed for 230 to 250 trial participants, of whom about 200 were given two doses of AZD1222 and some 26 were given two doses of MenACWY control vaccine. Trial participants were enrolled by age into subgroups of 18-55, 56-69 and 70-plus years, and approximately 150, 30 and 60 TCR-sequenced participants, respectively, were included in these subgroups.

What the time point label conveys for this sample: baseline before first vaccination. Vaccinee samples were obtained from the UK trials COV001 and COV002, which included a single-blind randomized controlled phase 2/3 trial of AZD1222 (ChAdOx1 nCoV-19) in healthy adults. For TCRbeta chain sequencing, PBMC samples were collected from trial participants at day 0 and at day 28 after the second dose. The germline V gene yields SGHRS for CDR1 and YFSETQ for CDR2. Clipping removes 4 bases from V and 6 bases from J, with 12 as the unmatched junction base count. The CDR3 numbers 16 residues from cysteine through phenylalanine. Only the CDR3 part of the read is kept: 48 bases, read in frame from the first base. Note on this clone: Its target antigen remains unknown. Within one base of it there is no much larger clone, and no base qualities were kept.

The study at large found these results: Because no samples from the day 14 peak response were available, repertoires could be characterized only after the peak T cell response. Epitopes outside the regions mutated in the B.1.351 and B.1.1.7 variants were reportedly recognized by nearly half of the unique spike-specific TCRs. After two AZD1222 doses, both the breadth and the depth of spike-specific TCRs were significantly higher than at day 0 and than in MenACWY recipients. The vaccine-associated CD4 TCRs covered the entire spike protein, and the dominant responses fell in regions 160-218 and 743-854. Participants were mostly white British, with more females than males. The authors suggested clonal diversity may have been underestimated. Conclusions about previously exposed vaccinees are limited because only a handful of AZD1222 recipients were SARS-CoV-2 seropositive at baseline. The 56-69-year group was small, and its depth increase did not reach significance, likely because of low power.

The CDR3 regions of human TCRbeta chains were analyzed by immunosequencing. In the source study's methods: TCRs in the repertoires were compared against a reference library of SARS-CoV-2-specific TCRs that had been generated with the MIRA antigen-specificity platform. Breadth was defined as the fraction of unique TCRs that were SARS-CoV-2-associated, and depth was defined as the fraction of total T cells that were SARS-CoV-2-associated. Each spike-specific TCR was assigned to its reactive spike region and to a CD4 or CD8 class using the MIRA data. Log10-transformed breadth and depth values were compared by one-way ANOVA with Sidak's multiple comparisons tests. TCRdb limited this immuneACCESS table to in-frame rearrangements with V and J called. A share of clones is missing; checked studies link under half to unresolved V genes, and the rest is unexplained. V and J calls and clone size come straight from that table; D and trimming were deduced from the DNA. This sample comprises about 140,000 clones, 80% to 95% of them detected only once. The ten largest clones represent over 1.5% of the sample.

The chain was built from TRBV5-1 and TRBJ2-7; TRBD2 aligns with 11 central bases. Sequencing used peripheral blood, obtained on day 0 of AZD1222 vaccination. This clonotype originated in an adult in good health. CDR3 protein: CASSLLGLAGSPEQYF. The bases read TGCGCCAGCAGCCTCCTAGGACTAGCGGGCTCCCCCGAGCAGTACTTC.